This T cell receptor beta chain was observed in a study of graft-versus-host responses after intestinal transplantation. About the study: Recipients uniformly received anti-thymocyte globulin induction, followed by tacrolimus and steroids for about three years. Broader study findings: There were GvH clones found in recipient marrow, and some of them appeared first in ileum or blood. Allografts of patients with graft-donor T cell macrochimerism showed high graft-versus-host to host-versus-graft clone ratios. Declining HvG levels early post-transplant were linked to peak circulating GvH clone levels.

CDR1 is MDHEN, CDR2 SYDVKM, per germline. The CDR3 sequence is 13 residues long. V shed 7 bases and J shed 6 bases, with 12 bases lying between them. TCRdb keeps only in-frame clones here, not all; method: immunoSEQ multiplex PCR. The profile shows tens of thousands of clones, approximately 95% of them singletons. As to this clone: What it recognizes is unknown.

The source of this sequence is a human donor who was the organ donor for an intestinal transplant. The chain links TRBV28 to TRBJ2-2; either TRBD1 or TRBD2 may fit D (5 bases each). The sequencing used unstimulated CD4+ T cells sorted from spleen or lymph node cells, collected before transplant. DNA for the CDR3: TGTGCCAGCACCGGGACCGAATCCGGGGAGCTGTTTTTT. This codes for CASTGTESGELFF.